Each of the 26 T cell receptor beta chains below was sequenced from the same sample in a study of blood T cell repertoires in COVID-19. Assay used: immunoSEQ multiplex PCR; TCRdb lists only in-frame clones, some missing. Of hundreds of thousands of clones listed, more than 80% are singletons. The material sequenced was peripheral blood. These receptors were obtained from a woman in her 30s with COVID-19, enrolled during active disease.

CDR3 protein: CASSRQGRSNYGYTF. CDR3 bases: TGTGCCAGCAGCCGACAGGGGCGGTCTAACTATGGCTACACCTTC. V usage is TRBV6-5 and J usage is TRBJ1-2; 8 bases are shared with TRBD1. The CDR3 covers 15 residues. With 6 bases clipped from V and 0 bases from J, the junction kept 6 bases outside the gene matches. In germline, CDR1 is MNHEY, CDR2 SVGAGI.

The chain couples TRBV5-8 to TRBJ1-2, with a possible D match to TRBD1 (6 bases). With 4 bases removed from V and 5 bases from J, the gap between germline ends came to 18 bases. The germline CDR1 and CDR2 sequences are SGHTS and YDEGEE. This CDR3 comprises 15 residues. The CDR3 loop is CASSGRQVSWYGYTF. The CDR3 nucleotides are TGTGCCAGCAGCGGACGACAGGTGTCGTGGTATGGCTACACCTTC.

The chain employs TRBV6-2 or TRBV6-3 and TRBJ1-6; the D is unclear. V gave up 2 bases and J gave up 14 bases, with 16 bases separating them. This CDR3 has 14 amino acids. The V gene's germline CDR1 is MNHEY and CDR2 SVGEGT. CDR3 in amino acids: CASSYPSGWPSLHF. In nucleotides, the CDR3 is TGTGCCAGCAGTTACCCCAGCGGCTGGCCATCCCTCCACTTT.

This chain uses TRBV13 with TRBJ2-5; TRBD1 matches at 8 bases. This CDR3 has 14 amino acids. Trimming at V came to 1 base and at J to 4 bases, leaving 2 bases not matched to a gene. Germline CDR1 PRHDT, CDR2 FYEKMQ (reference sequence). The CDR3 DNA follows: TGTGCCAGCAGCTTAGAACAGGGGGGAGAGACCCAGTACTTC. Translated, it gives CASSLEQGGETQYF.

J is TRBJ1-1 and V is TRBV7-6; D possibly corresponds to TRBD1 (6 bases). Germline assignment: CDR1 SGHVS and CDR2 FNYEAQ. Trimming cost V 1 base and J 0 bases, with 21 bases left between them. The CDR3 is 19 amino acids. As DNA, the CDR3 is TGTGCCAGCAGCTTAGAAGCAGGGGCCGGGATAGCGATGAACACTGAAGCTTTCTTT. The encoded protein is CASSLEAGAGIAMNTEAFF. The full variable domain, with the rest looked up from reference TRBV7-6 and TRBJ1-1, is GAGVSQSPRYKVTKRGQDVALRCDPISGHVSLYWYRQALGQGPEFLTYFNYEAQQDKSGLPNDRFSAERPEGSISTLTIQRTEQRDSAMYRCASSLEAGAGIAMNTEAFFGQGTRLTVV.

The V call is TRBV9, the J call TRBJ2-5, with TRBD2 matching over 9 bases. In germline, CDR1 is SGDLS, CDR2 YYNGEE. The CDR3 extends over 17 amino acids. V was pared by 0 bases and J by 5 bases, with 11 bases of the junction left unmatched. The CDR3 region is CASSVATAGGPAETQYF. The CDR3, as DNA: TGTGCCAGCAGCGTAGCGACGGCGGGGGGGCCTGCCGAGACCCAGTACTTC.

The chain employs TRBV7-9 and TRBJ2-6; 9 nucleotides agree with TRBD2. Germline V gene lookup returns CDR1 SEHNR and CDR2 FQNEAQ (reference sequence). The CDR3 runs to 15 residues. This chain's CDR3 is CAAGGVPSGANVLTF. The CDR3 region has the DNA TGTGCTGCGGGGGGGGTTCCCTCTGGGGCCAACGTCCTGACTTTC. Using reference TRBV7-9 and TRBJ2-6 for the parts outside the CDR3, the full variable domain is DTGVSQNPRHKITKRGQNVTFRCDPISEHNRLYWYRQTLGQGPEFLTYFQNEAQLEKSRLLSDRFSAERPKGSFSTLEIQRTEQGDSAMYLCAAGGVPSGANVLTFGAGSRLTVL.

This chain links TRBV6-5 with TRBJ2-2, with D unresolved. The CDR3 is 13 amino acids. CDR1 MNHEY and CDR2 SVGAGI come from the germline V gene. V lost 6 bases and J lost 1, with 6 bases in between. CDR3 nucleotide sequence: TGTGCCAGCAGAACAGTGAACACCGGGGAGCTGTTTTTT. This gives the protein CASRTVNTGELFF.

The chain uses TRBV11-2 and TRBJ2-1; 7 nucleotides agree with TRBD2. This CDR3 is built from 18 residues. Germline V gene sequence: CDR1 SGHAT, CDR2 FQNNGV. Trimming removed 0 bases from V and 3 bases from J; junction bases left unmatched: 11. CDR3 DNA sequence: TGTGCCAGCAGCTTAGATGGTACACGCCTAGCGGTCTACAATGAGCAGTTCTTC. As protein: CASSLDGTRLAVYNEQFF.

The chain uses TRBV6-5 and TRBJ1-3; 9 bases align to TRBD1. The CDR3 extends over 16 amino acids. V was clipped by 0 bases and J by 4 bases; unmatched bases: 4. CDR1 and CDR2 (germline): MNHEY, SVGAGI. CDR3 DNA sequence: TGTGCCAGCAGTTACTCAGTGGGACAGGGAGGAAACACCATATATTTT. This encodes CASSYSVGQGGNTIYF.

The gene calls are TRBV11-1 and TRBJ1-2, with 8 bases identical to TRBD1. The CDR3 has 13 residues. Losses at the gene ends were 5 bases for V and 8 bases for J; bases not matched to a gene: 7. CDR1 is SGHAT and CDR2 is FQDESV in the germline V gene (reference sequence). DNA for the CDR3: TGTGCCAGCAGCACAACAGGGGGAAGGGGCTACACCTTC. It is translated as CASSTTGGRGYTF.

V usage is TRBV12-3 or TRBV12-4 and J usage is TRBJ1-3; the D is unclear. The V end lost 8 bases, the J end lost 3 bases, and 11 bases lay between the germline ends. There are 13 residues in the CDR3. In DNA, the CDR3 is TGTGCCAGCGGGAGGGAGGTTGGAAACACCATATATTTT. Protein: CASGREVGNTIYF.

This chain uses TRBV28 with TRBJ2-1; 10 bases are shared with TRBD2. With 3 bases clipped from V and 9 bases from J, the junction kept 11 bases outside the gene matches. Germline-derived CDR1 and CDR2 are MDHEN and SYDVKM. This CDR3 region has 16 residues. CDR3 sequence: CASSFSSASGRSEQFF. The CDR3 region has the DNA TGTGCCAGCAGTTTTAGTTCGGCTAGCGGGAGAAGTGAGCAGTTCTTC.

The chain recombines TRBV4-1 with TRBJ1-6; no definite D call. Germline V gene sequence: CDR1 MGHRA, CDR2 YSYEKL. This CDR3 region has 16 residues. Between the trimmed V and J ends, which lost 1 base and 7 bases, there was a span of 14 bases. The CDR3 loop reads CASSQGLWQKNSPLHF. CDR3 nucleotides: TGCGCCAGCAGCCAAGGTTTGTGGCAGAAGAATTCACCCCTCCACTTT.

The chain couples TRBV5-6 to TRBJ2-7; 11 bases are shared with TRBD2. The V gene end was trimmed by 1 base and the J gene end by 7 bases; junction bases not matched to a gene: 13. The CDR3 is 17 amino acids. Germline V gives CDR1 SGHDT, CDR2 YYEEEE. The CDR3 protein is CASSLNRKLAGGGEQYV. The CDR3 bases are TGTGCCAGCAGCTTGAATAGAAAGCTAGCGGGAGGTGGGGAGCAGTACGTC.

This chain's CDR3 is CASRGYEGGGPLGETQYF. DNA of the CDR3: TGTGCCAGCCGGGGGTATGAAGGCGGGGGGCCCCTAGGAGAGACCCAGTACTTC. The J gene is TRBJ2-5, the V gene TRBV2; TRBD2 matches at 8 bases. The CDR3 runs 18 residues. The V and J ends lost 8 bases and 4 bases, in that order; junction bases with no gene match: 21. Per the germline V gene, CDR1 is SNHLY and CDR2 is FYNNEI. Variable domain in full (rest from reference TRBV2 and TRBJ2-5): EPEVTQTPSHQVTQMGQEVILRCVPISNHLYFYWYRQILGQKVEFLVSFYNNEISEKSEIFDDQFSVERPDGSNFTLKIRSTKLEDSAMYFCASRGYEGGGPLGETQYFGPGTRLLVL.

The J gene is TRBJ1-5, the V gene TRBV7-8; a weak D match, TRBD1 (5 bases). Germline V gene lookup returns CDR1 SGHVS and CDR2 FQNEAQ. The V gene lost 5 bases and the J gene lost 5 bases, with 10 bases spanning the gap. This CDR3 has 13 residues. The CDR3 DNA reads TGTGCCAGCAGCGCTACCAGGGATCAGCCCCAGCATTTT. It translates to CASSATRDQPQHF. Full variable domain (missing parts from reference TRBV7-8 and TRBJ1-5): GAGVSQSPRYKVAKRGQDVALRCDPISGHVSLFWYQQALGQGPEFLTYFQNEAQLDKSGLPSDRFFAERPEGSVSTLKIQRTQQEDSAVYLCASSATRDQPQHFGDGTRLSIL.

The chain carries TRBV21-1 and TRBJ2-1; no DNA check was done on the table's D call, TRBD2. TRBV21-1 constitutes a pseudogene. CDR3 size: 20 residues. The CDR3 DNA reads as TGTGCCAGCAGCAAAGCGCTGGAGACTAGCGGGAGGGGGACCTACAATGAGCAGTTCTTC. Protein product: CASSKALETSGRGTYNEQFF.

The V and J genes are TRBV9 and TRBJ2-1, with 12 bases aligning to TRBD2. CDR3 size: 14 residues. With V trimmed by 0 bases and J by 13 bases, 5 bases remained unmatched. In germline, CDR1 is SGDLS, CDR2 YYNGEE. The CDR3: CASSVGLAGEIQFF. CDR3 DNA sequence: TGTGCCAGCAGCGTAGGACTAGCGGGGGAAATACAGTTCTTC.

This rearrangement joins TRBV4-3 to TRBJ1-4; perhaps TRBD1 as D (5 bases). Trimming took 0 bases from V and 0 from J, leaving 17 bases between them. Germline V CDR1 and CDR2: LGHNA, YSLEER. CDR3 length: 19 residues. The CDR3 nucleotides read TGCGCCAGCAGCCAAGATAGAGGTTACGGGGGATCAACTAATGAAAAACTGTTTTTT. Translating it yields CASSQDRGYGGSTNEKLFF.

The chain carries TRBV4-1 and TRBJ1-3; 9 bases are shared with TRBD1. The CDR3 extends over 16 amino acids. The J segment lost 2 bases and the V segment lost 0 bases, leaving 2 bases of the junction unmatched. The germline V gene has CDR1 MGHRA and CDR2 YSYEKL. The CDR3 DNA sequence: TGCGCCAGCAGCCAAGAGGGACAGGGTACTGGAAACACCATATATTTT. Its translation is CASSQEGQGTGNTIYF.

This clone occurred once. This chain links TRBV3-1 (or the pseudogene TRBV3-2) with TRBJ1-1; 10 bases are a match to TRBD1. Germline CDR1 and CDR2: LGHDT and YNNKEL (reference sequence). The CDR3 consists of 16 residues. Trimming took 4 bases from V and 4 from J; bases not matched to a gene: 9. CDR3 residues: CASSRDRGEVATEAFF. The CDR3 region has the DNA TGTGCCAGCAGCCGGGACAGGGGCGAGGTGGCCACTGAAGCTTTCTTT.

The V call is TRBV6-2 or TRBV6-3, the J call TRBJ1-2; D remains ambiguous. In germline, CDR1 is MNHEY, CDR2 SVGEGT. Trimming left V 4 bases short and J 4 bases short, with 19 bases between. This CDR3 is built from 16 residues. The CDR3 here is CASSFTIDQRGYGYTF. CDR3 bases: TGTGCCAGCAGTTTCACCATCGACCAACGCGGCTATGGCTACACCTTC.

This clone occurred once. V and J are TRBV7-9 and TRBJ1-2; TRBD1 matches at 11 bases. Germline CDR1 and CDR2: SEHNR and FQNEAQ (reference sequence). CDR3 size: 15 residues. V lost 5 bases, J lost 7 bases, and 9 bases stayed unmatched. The chain's CDR3 is CASSEPGTGGVGYTF. The DNA of the CDR3 is TGTGCCAGCAGCGAGCCTGGGACAGGGGGAGTTGGCTACACCTTC.

The chain uses TRBV3-1 (or the pseudogene TRBV3-2) and TRBJ1-3; 9 bases are shared with TRBD1. Germline lookup yields CDR1 LGHDT and CDR2 YNNKEL (reference sequence). The trim removed 3 bases at V and 1 base at J, leaving 1 base unmatched. The CDR3 consists of 15 residues. CDR3 region: CASSQGQGSGNTIYF. CDR3 nucleotide sequence: TGTGCCAGCAGCCAGGGACAGGGATCTGGAAACACCATATATTTT.

CDR3 residues: CASSLKLSGGRTDTQYF. The CDR3 nucleotides are TGTGCCAGCAGCTTAAAGTTAAGCGGGGGCCGCACAGATACGCAGTATTTT. The chain recombines TRBV7-2 with TRBJ2-3, with TRBD2 matching 8 bases. Germline CDR1 SGHTA, CDR2 FQGNSA. Germline trimming cut 2 bases from V and 1 base from J; bases unmatched to any gene: 8. The CDR3 sequence is 17 residues long.